This T cell receptor beta chain is drawn from a study of Tregs in tolerant kidney transplant recipients. About the study: The nonmyeloablative bone marrow transplants came from related graft donors, with transient mixed chimerism.

Concerning this clone itself: What it recognizes is unknown. The sequence runs out 3 residues before the end of the CDR3; the remainder is reconstructed from the germline J gene.

V gave up 5 bases and J gave up 4 bases; unmatched junction bases: 7. Germline CDR1 MNHEY, CDR2 SVGEGT. The CDR3 has 15 residues. The study, taken as a whole, reports: Biological reproducibility was not directly addressed, but technical replication error appeared minimal. Validation in larger populations is needed because few patients were studied.

Clones were read by immunoSEQ multiplex PCR, and TCRdb kept only the in-frame ones, dropping some. This table holds tens of thousands of clones. The rearrangement joins TRBV6-2 or TRBV6-3 to TRBJ2-7; 11 bases line up with TRBD1. The sample consisted of CD4+ T cells from blood, taken before the transplant. The receptor was derived from a human donor who received a combined kidney and bone marrow transplant. This chain's CDR3 is CASSLTDRGRYEQYF. The sequenced CDR3 bases are TGTGCCAGCAGTCTCACGGACAGGGGGCGTTACGAG.